These 15 T cell receptor beta chains were sequenced from one sample in a study of T cells in localized non-small cell lung cancer. This table comes from immunoSEQ multiplex PCR, and its TCRdb copy is limited to in-frame clones, with some not included. The data show fewer than 100,000 clones, about 91% seen once. The sample consisted of peripheral blood, taken before any cancer treatment. The receptors here all came from a man aged 40 to 70 with stage I squamous cell lung carcinoma.

The chain links TRBV7-9 to TRBJ1-6; D not resolved. The CDR3 loop spans 11 amino acids. The V end lost 5 bases, the J end lost 12 bases, and 8 bases lay between the germline ends. Per germline, CDR1 SEHNR and CDR2 FQNEAQ (reference sequence). The CDR3 nucleotides read TGTGCCAGCAGCATAAGCAAACCCCTCCACTTT. Translated, it gives CASSISKPLHF.

The chain uses TRBV5-4 and TRBJ2-1; 8 nucleotides line up with TRBD2. The V gene end was trimmed by 4 bases and the J gene end by 3 bases; junction bases not matched to a gene: 9. The CDR3 runs 16 residues. Germline V lookup: CDR1 SGHNT, CDR2 YYREEE (reference sequence). The CDR3 region is CASSKDTGTSYNEQFF. Here the CDR3 DNA reads TGTGCCAGCAGCAAAGATACCGGGACTAGCTACAATGAGCAGTTCTTC. The entire variable domain, with the rest obtained from reference TRBV5-4 and TRBJ2-1, is as follows: ETGVTQSPTHLIKTRGQQVTLRCSSQSGHNTVSWYQQALGQGPQFIFQYYREEENGRGNFPPRFSGLQFPNYSSELNVNALELDDSALYLCASSKDTGTSYNEQFFGPGTRLTVL.

V and J are TRBV4-1 and TRBJ1-2; D is possibly TRBD1 (6 bases). The CDR3 is 13 amino acids. V lost 4 bases, J lost 8 bases, and 14 bases lay in between. Germline assignment: CDR1 MGHRA and CDR2 YSYEKL. The chain's CDR3 is CASSPQGVGGYTF. The CDR3 bases are TGCGCCAGCAGCCCACAGGGAGTCGGAGGCTACACCTTC.

V is TRBV11-3 and J is TRBJ2-3, with D possibly TRBD2 on 5 matching bases. The ends were cut back, 0 bases at V and 2 bases at J, with 6 bases in the middle. The CDR3 runs 14 residues. Germline V lookup: CDR1 SGHNT, CDR2 YENEEA. The CDR3 spells CASSLDRDTDTQYF. The CDR3 nucleotides read TGTGCCAGCAGCTTAGATCGGGACACAGATACGCAGTATTTT.

The V call is TRBV7-8, the J call TRBJ1-1; D unresolved. Germline V lookup: CDR1 SGHVS, CDR2 FQNEAQ. There are 13 residues in the CDR3. Between the trimmed V and J ends, which lost 3 bases and 4 bases, there was a span of 9 bases. The CDR3 DNA reads TGTGCCAGCAGCTTGTCCGAGGGCACTGAAGCTTTCTTT. It codes for CASSLSEGTEAFF.

This chain connects TRBV6-5 to TRBJ1-3; D is perhaps TRBD1 (5 bases). V lost 0 bases to trimming and J lost 5 bases, with 14 bases between them. Germline V CDR1 and CDR2: MNHEY, SVGAGI. CDR3 length: 16 amino acids. The CDR3 nucleotides are TGTGCCAGCAGTTACTCTTACCGGGGGGGTAGAAACACCATATATTTT. Its translation is CASSYSYRGGRNTIYF.

This clone was detected once. CDR3 residues: CATSREKGQNYGYTF. For the CDR3, the DNA is TGTGCCACCAGCAGAGAAAAGGGACAGAACTATGGCTACACCTTC. The chain carries TRBV15 and TRBJ1-2; TRBD1 agrees at 7 bases. The junction had 3 bases not matched to a gene; V was cut back by 0 bases and J by 2 bases. The CDR3 spans 15 residues. Germline V lookup: CDR1 LNHNV, CDR2 YYDKDF (reference sequence).

The J gene is TRBJ1-2, the V gene TRBV4-3, with 11 bases matching TRBD1. Germline CDR1 and CDR2: LGHNA and YSLEER. Trimming at V came to 4 bases and at J to 5 bases, leaving 6 bases not matched to a gene. The CDR3 runs 15 residues. For the CDR3, the DNA is TGCGCCAGCAGCCTAGGGACAGGGGGTACTTATGGCTACACCTTC. It codes for CASSLGTGGTYGYTF.

The rearrangement uses TRBV5-3 and TRBJ1-4; TRBD1 aligns across 7 bases. TRBV5-3 is given ORF status, its function remaining uncertain. V was clipped by 5 bases and J by 4 bases; unmatched bases: 8. The CDR3 runs 15 residues. The CDR3 coding sequence is TGTGCCAGAAGTCCGTTGACAGGGCTTAATGAAAAACTGTTTTTT. It codes for CARSPLTGLNEKLFF.

The chain is built from TRBV6-5 and TRBJ1-2; D perhaps matches TRBD1 (5 bases). The length of the CDR3 is 12 residues. Germline loops: CDR1 MNHEY, CDR2 SVGAGI. V was shortened by 11 bases and J by 4 bases, with 14 bases between the two germline ends. The CDR3, as DNA: TGTGCCGTACTTCGGGGACCCTATGGCTACACCTTC. It specifies CAVLRGPYGYTF.

The chain couples TRBV29-1 to TRBJ1-6; the D gene is possibly TRBD1 (5 bases). This CDR3 comprises 14 residues. The germline V and J ends were trimmed by 5 bases and 6 bases, with 14 bases remaining between them. CDR1 and CDR2 (germline): SQVTM, ANQGSEA. Written as DNA, the CDR3 is TGCAGCGTTCTAGACAGAGAAAGTAATTCACCCCTCCACTTT. Protein sequence: CSVLDRESNSPLHF.

The gene calls are TRBV6-5 and TRBJ1-5, with 7 bases lining up with TRBD1. This CDR3 contains 15 residues. CDR1 is MNHEY and CDR2 is SVGAGI in the germline V gene. V was clipped by 6 bases and J by 0 bases; unmatched bases: 5. The CDR3 protein is CASRTTGVSNQPQHF. CDR3 DNA: TGTGCCAGCAGAACAACAGGGGTTAGCAATCAGCCCCAGCATTTT.

This clone has a single count. V gene TRBV29-1 combines with J gene TRBJ1-1, with unresolved D. The ends were cut back, 3 bases at V and 1 base at J, with 6 bases in the middle. CDR1 is SQVTM and CDR2 is ANQGSEA in the germline V gene. The CDR3 is 12 residues long. Written as DNA, the CDR3 is TGCAGCGTTGATAAGTCGAACACTGAAGCTTTCTTT. Protein product: CSVDKSNTEAFF.

This clone was seen once. The chain couples TRBV18 to TRBJ1-2; 7 nucleotides align to TRBD1. This CDR3 has 16 amino acids. CDR1 and CDR2 from the germline V gene are KGHSH and LQKENI. Unmatched junction bases numbered 11, after V lost 3 bases and J lost 4 bases. CDR3 amino acids: CASSPGQPLIGYGYTF. The CDR3 coding sequence is TGTGCCAGCTCACCGGGACAGCCACTTATAGGCTATGGCTACACCTTC.

The gene calls are TRBV18 and TRBJ2-3; D unresolved. The CDR3 spans 13 residues. The V and J ends lost 3 bases and 6 bases respectively, with 10 bases between them. Germline CDR1 and CDR2: KGHSH and LQKENI. The CDR3 spells CASSPVADDTQYF. In nucleotides, the CDR3 is TGTGCCAGCTCACCCGTGGCAGATGATACGCAGTATTTT.